This T cell receptor beta chain was retrieved from a study of response to subunit inactivated influenza vaccine. There are a few counts of this clonotype. TCRdb used MiXCR to reprocess the RT-PCR reads, holding one entry per CDR3 protein. The sample contains a few hundred thousand distinct CDR3 sequences, 11% of which appear only once. The J segment lost 1 base and the V segment lost 5 bases, leaving 6 bases of the junction unmatched. In germline, CDR1 is LNHNV, CDR2 YYDKDF (reference sequence). The CDR3 runs to 16 residues. These data also featured in a second study, about T cells expressing NK-cell markers. From that second work: Synthesis of TCR beta cDNA relied on 5'RACE template switching carrying UMIs. Seven of the eight sequenced donors were HCMV-seropositive; one was seronegative. Sorting was limited to alpha-beta TCR-expressing T cells with an anti-gamma-delta TCR antibody in several experiments. Where a handful of donors were concerned, these clonotypes also led the CD3+CD56-NKG2C+ fraction.

The receptor was isolated from a man aged 50-59 years who received an inactivated influenza vaccine. The chain carries TRBV15 and TRBJ2-3; TRBD1 matches 10 bases. The sequenced sample was PBMCs from blood, obtained on the day of vaccination. This CDR3 is CATSGWDRGGTDTQYF. CDR3 nucleotide sequence: TGTGCCACCAGCGGATGGGACAGGGGAGGCACAGATACGCAGTATTTT.